This T cell receptor beta chain was sequenced for a study of technical replicates of blood from a handful of donors. CDR1 PRHDT and CDR2 FYEKMQ come from the germline V gene (reference sequence). This CDR3 has 14 residues. The ends lost 2 bases at V and 3 bases at J; junction bases unmatched: 4. Produced via immunoSEQ multiplex PCR; TCRdb's table is partial and in-frame only. The sample contains tens of thousands of clones, around 94% of which appear only once. The sequencing input was T cells isolated from PBMCs. This chain connects TRBV13 to TRBJ2-7, with 7 bases identical to TRBD1. The TCR comes from a human donor in good health. CDR3 residues: CASSLSPGGYEQYF. CDR3 sequence (DNA): TGTGCCAGCAGCTTATCTCCAGGGGGCTACGAGCAGTACTTC.